This TCR beta chain was captured by sequencing in a study of blood T cell repertoires in COVID-19. CDR1 is SNHLY and CDR2 is FYNNEI in the germline V gene. Germline trimming cut 5 bases from V and 7 bases from J; bases unmatched to any gene: 2. The CDR3 covers 14 residues. Only in-frame clones appear in the TCRdb table, and some are missing; sequencing was by immunoSEQ multiplex PCR. The sample records over 50,000 clones, 70% to 90% being singletons. The source of this sequence is a woman in her forties with acute COVID-19. The chain couples TRBV2 to TRBJ1-6; TRBD1 agrees at 10 bases. The sample was PBMCs or T cells enriched from blood (not recorded which). CDR3 coding DNA: TGTGCCAGCAGTTTGGGACAGGGGAATTCACCCCTCCACTTT. Protein sequence: CASSLGQGNSPLHF.